A selection of T cell receptor beta chains follows, all from one sample in a study of blood T cell repertoires in COVID-19. Generated by immunoSEQ multiplex PCR, the TCRdb table keeps only in-frame clones and is missing some. The table shows about 230,000 clones, with approximately 84% occurring only once. Source material: peripheral blood. All receptors come from a man aged 45-60 years with COVID-19, enrolled during active disease. Each CDR3 is given with its conserved first and last residue. Fields, in order: CDR3 protein, V gene, J gene.

cdr3_aa: CASSQLNEQFF
v_call: TRBV3-1/TRBV3-2
j_call: TRBJ2-1

cdr3_aa: CASSYSTGGVGSPLHF
v_call: TRBV6-5
j_call: TRBJ1-6

cdr3_aa: CASSLAVGGRGYTF
v_call: TRBV5-6
j_call: TRBJ1-2

cdr3_aa: CASSLLAGNSYEQYF
v_call: TRBV5-1
j_call: TRBJ2-7

cdr3_aa: CASSPGEQPNTEAFF
v_call: TRBV7-9
j_call: TRBJ1-1

cdr3_aa: CASGGSTDTQYF
v_call: TRBV5-8
j_call: TRBJ2-3

cdr3_aa: CASSEKTGDNQPQHF
v_call: TRBV2
j_call: TRBJ1-5

cdr3_aa: CAWSGGGEKLFF
v_call: TRBV30
j_call: TRBJ1-4

cdr3_aa: CASSFSTNYGYTF
v_call: TRBV7-9
j_call: TRBJ1-2

cdr3_aa: CASSTTTGGLYNEQFF
v_call: TRBV19
j_call: TRBJ2-1

cdr3_aa: CASRVLLRNEQYF
v_call: TRBV28
j_call: TRBJ2-7

cdr3_aa: CAWGTSGNTIYF
v_call: TRBV30
j_call: TRBJ1-3

cdr3_aa: CASSPLTGTGSYEQYF
v_call: TRBV7-8
j_call: TRBJ2-7

cdr3_aa: CASSLLLAGGDTQYF
v_call: TRBV5-8
j_call: TRBJ2-3

cdr3_aa: CASSPTLGDTQYF
v_call: TRBV7-8
j_call: TRBJ2-3

cdr3_aa: CASSEAGGLPIEQYF
v_call: TRBV6-1
j_call: TRBJ2-7

cdr3_aa: CASSLDWGQGPMNTEAFF
v_call: TRBV5-1
j_call: TRBJ1-1

cdr3_aa: CASSLAGDGYGYTF
v_call: TRBV5-1
j_call: TRBJ1-2

cdr3_aa: CSVRRESRLEQYF
v_call: TRBV29-1
j_call: TRBJ2-7

cdr3_aa: CASSLLVTVEGSSYNSPLHF
v_call: TRBV28
j_call: TRBJ1-6

cdr3_aa: CASSLDPAGGFYEQYF
v_call: TRBV5-1
j_call: TRBJ2-7